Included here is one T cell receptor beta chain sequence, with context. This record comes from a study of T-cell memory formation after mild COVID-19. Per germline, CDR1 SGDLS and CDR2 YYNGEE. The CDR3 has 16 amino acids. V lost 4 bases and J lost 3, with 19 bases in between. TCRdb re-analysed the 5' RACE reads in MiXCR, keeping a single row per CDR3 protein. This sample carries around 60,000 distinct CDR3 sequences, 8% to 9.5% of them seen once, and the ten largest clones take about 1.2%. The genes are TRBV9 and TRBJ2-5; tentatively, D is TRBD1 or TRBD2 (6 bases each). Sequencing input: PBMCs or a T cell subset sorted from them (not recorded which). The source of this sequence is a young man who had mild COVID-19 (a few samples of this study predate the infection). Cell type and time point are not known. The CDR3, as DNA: TGTGCCAGCAGCCCTAGAGGGGGGCTCGGAGAAGAGACCCAGTACTTC. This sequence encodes CASSPRGGLGEETQYF.